This TCR beta chain originates from a study of OX40 agonist ivuxolimab in advanced cancers. Regarding the research as a whole: Ivuxolimab was an agonistic, fully human IgG2 monoclonal antibody directed against OX40 (CD134), a costimulatory receptor. Intravenous ivuxolimab was administered to patients every 2 weeks at six dose levels: 0.01, 0.1, 0.3, 1.5, 3 and 10 mg/kg. Among the roughly 54 dose-escalation patients, about 19 had hepatocellular carcinoma, roughly 15 melanoma, 9 renal cell carcinoma and 9 head and neck cancer. In the dose-escalation cohort, 70% to 85% of patients were male, and the mean age was approximately 60 years, with a range of about 23 to 85. Prior anti-PD-1, anti-PD-L1 or anti-CTLA-4 therapy was permitted, and checkpoint inhibitors had been received by more than 35% of dose-escalation patients. Three dose-escalation patients achieved partial responses, one with hepatocellular carcinoma and two with cutaneous melanoma. The point of sequencing TCRbeta in the periphery was to test whether ivuxolimab changed TCR sequence diversity and drove clonal T-cell expansion. The paper covers the monotherapy dose-escalation part of the phase I ivuxolimab trial, which included N ≈ 50 patients.

Patients with autoimmune disease history or receiving systemic immunosuppression were excluded from the trial. Peripheral blood for TCR sequencing was collected from all dose cohorts at baseline, on cycle 4 day 1, and on cycle 7 day 1. The samples were drawn from a first-in-human, open-label, multicenter phase I dose-escalation trial of ivuxolimab. Adults with locally advanced or metastatic head and neck squamous cell, hepatocellular, melanoma or renal cell carcinoma were enrolled in the trial. Before TCR sequencing, CD4+ and CD8+ T cells were separately sorted from peripheral blood. To sequence the TCRbeta CDR3 region, genomic DNA was isolated from the sorted cells. TCRbeta CDR3 regions were sequenced using the immunoSEQ Assay. Not all clones reach the TCRdb copy of this immuneACCESS table, which keeps in-frame sequences only. Checked studies attribute under half of the gap to unresolved V genes and leave the rest unexplained. The sample has 80,000 to 130,000 clones on record, 90% of them singletons. More than 0.25% of the sample comes from the top ten.

For this clone: No cognate antigen has been identified for it. Base qualities are not recorded, but no much larger clone differs from it by a single base.

V ends up 4 bases short and J 2 bases short, with an unmatched junction base count of 7. CDR1 and CDR2 are drawn from the germline V gene (reference sequence): SGHNT, YYREEE. Including cysteine and phenylalanine, the CDR3 has 16 amino acids. The only DNA kept is the CDR3, 48 bases in frame from the first base. Results and caveats for the whole study, not just this receptor: In partial responders in the 0.1-3.0 mg/kg groups, normalized peripheral clonal expansion was found to be among the lowest, especially among CD8+ T cells. After ivuxolimab, expanded clones were on average more numerous among CD8+ T cells than among CD4+ T cells. Antigen specificity was not determined for the clonally expanded peripheral T cells. Low levels of normalized T-cell clonal expansion were also seen in some patients who did not respond. At doses of 0.1 to 3.0 mg/kg, clonal expansion of both CD4+ and CD8+ T cells in blood was seen between baseline and week 6.

The chain uses TRBV5-4 and TRBJ2-7, with 12 middle bases fitting TRBD1. The sample in question was CD4+ or CD8+ T cells sorted from blood, obtained in a trial of the OX40 agonist ivuxolimab. The receptor's source is an adult with an advanced solid tumor such as melanoma, head and neck, liver or kidney cancer. The CDR3 is CASSHGGTGGAYEQYF. The nucleotide sequence reads as follows: TGTGCCAGCAGCCATGGTGGGACAGGGGGCGCCTACGAGCAGTACTTC.